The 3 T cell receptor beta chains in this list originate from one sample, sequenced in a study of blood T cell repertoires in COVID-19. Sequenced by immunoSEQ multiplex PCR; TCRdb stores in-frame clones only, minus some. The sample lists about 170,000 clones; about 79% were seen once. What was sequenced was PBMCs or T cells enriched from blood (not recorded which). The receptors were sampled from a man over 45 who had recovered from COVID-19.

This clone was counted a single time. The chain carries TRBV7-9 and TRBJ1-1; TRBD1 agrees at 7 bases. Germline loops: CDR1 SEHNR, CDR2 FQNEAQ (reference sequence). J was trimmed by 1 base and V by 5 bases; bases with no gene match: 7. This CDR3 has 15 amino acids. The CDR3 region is CASSRGGGANTEAFF. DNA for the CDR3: TGTGCCAGCAGCAGAGGAGGGGGCGCGAACACTGAAGCTTTCTTT.

CDR3 amino acids: CASSPPRAGSYEQYF. DNA of the CDR3: TGTGCCAGCTCACCACCGAGGGCTGGCTCCTACGAGCAGTACTTC. V usage is TRBV18 and J usage is TRBJ2-7; TRBD2 might be the D (5 bases). The V end was cut by 0 bases, the J end by 0 bases, with 9 bases between. This CDR3 spans 15 amino acids. Germline V gene lookup returns CDR1 KGHSH and CDR2 LQKENI.

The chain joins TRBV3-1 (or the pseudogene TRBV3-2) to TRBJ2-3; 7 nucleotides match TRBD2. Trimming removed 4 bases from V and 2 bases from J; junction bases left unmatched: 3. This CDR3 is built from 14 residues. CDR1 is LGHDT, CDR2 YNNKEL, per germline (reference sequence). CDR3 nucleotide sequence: TGTGCCAGCAGCCTGGGACTACACACAGATACGCAGTATTTT. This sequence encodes CASSLGLHTDTQYF.